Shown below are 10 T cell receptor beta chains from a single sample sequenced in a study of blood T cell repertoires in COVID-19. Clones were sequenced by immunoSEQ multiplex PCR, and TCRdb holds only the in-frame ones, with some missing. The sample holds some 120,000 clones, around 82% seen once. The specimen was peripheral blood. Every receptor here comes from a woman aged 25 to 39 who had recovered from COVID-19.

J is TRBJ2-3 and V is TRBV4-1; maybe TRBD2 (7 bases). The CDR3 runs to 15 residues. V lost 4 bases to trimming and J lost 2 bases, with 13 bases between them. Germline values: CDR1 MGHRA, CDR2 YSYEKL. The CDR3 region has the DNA TGCGCCAGCAGCCGCTCTGGGGGGGCCACAGATACGCAGTATTTT. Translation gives CASSRSGGATDTQYF.

CDR3 sequence reads: CASSPRALTPIYEQYF. CDR3 DNA sequence: TGTGCCAGCAGCCCAAGAGCTCTAACCCCTATCTACGAGCAGTACTTC. The gene calls are TRBV11-2 and TRBJ2-7; D is unclear. The germline V and J ends were trimmed by 5 bases and 3 bases, with 20 bases remaining between them. This CDR3 comprises 16 residues. The germline CDR1 and CDR2 sequences are SGHAT and FQNNGV. The full variable domain, completed using reference TRBV11-2 and TRBJ2-7, is EAGVAQSPRYKIIEKRQSVAFWCNPISGHATLYWYQQILGQGPKLLIQFQNNGVVDDSQLPKDRFSAERLKGVDSTLKIQPAKLEDSAVYLCASSPRALTPIYEQYFGPGTRLTVT.

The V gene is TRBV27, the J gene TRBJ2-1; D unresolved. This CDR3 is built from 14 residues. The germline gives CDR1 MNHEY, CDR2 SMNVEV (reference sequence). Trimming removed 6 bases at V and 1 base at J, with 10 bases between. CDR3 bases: TGTGCCAGCAGGAGCCGGGTGTCCTACAATGAGCAGTTCTTC. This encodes CASRSRVSYNEQFF.

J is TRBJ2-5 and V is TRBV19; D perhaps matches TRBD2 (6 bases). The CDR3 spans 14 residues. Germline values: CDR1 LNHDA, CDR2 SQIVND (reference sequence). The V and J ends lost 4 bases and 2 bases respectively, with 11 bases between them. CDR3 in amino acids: CASSSGVVQETQYF. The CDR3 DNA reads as TGTGCCAGTAGTAGCGGGGTGGTTCAAGAGACCCAGTACTTC.

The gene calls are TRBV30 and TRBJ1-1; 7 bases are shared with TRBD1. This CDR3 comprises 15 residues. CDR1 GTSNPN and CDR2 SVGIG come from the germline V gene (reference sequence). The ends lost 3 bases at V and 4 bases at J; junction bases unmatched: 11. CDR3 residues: CAWRSALRGPTEAFF. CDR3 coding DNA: TGTGCCTGGAGATCTGCATTGAGGGGGCCCACTGAAGCTTTCTTT.

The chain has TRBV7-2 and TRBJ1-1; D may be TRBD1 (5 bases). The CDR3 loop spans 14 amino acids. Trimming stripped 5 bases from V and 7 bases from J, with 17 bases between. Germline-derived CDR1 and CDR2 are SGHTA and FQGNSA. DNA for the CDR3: TGTGCCAGCAGCCCCGGGGGTGGGGCCGATGAAGCTTTCTTT. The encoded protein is CASSPGGGADEAFF.

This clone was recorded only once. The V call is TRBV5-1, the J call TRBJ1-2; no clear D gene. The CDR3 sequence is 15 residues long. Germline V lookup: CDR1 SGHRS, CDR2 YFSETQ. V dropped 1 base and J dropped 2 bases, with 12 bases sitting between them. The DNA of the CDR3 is TGCGCCAGCAGCTTGTTGAGCACTGCAAACTATGGCTACACCTTC. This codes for CASSLLSTANYGYTF.

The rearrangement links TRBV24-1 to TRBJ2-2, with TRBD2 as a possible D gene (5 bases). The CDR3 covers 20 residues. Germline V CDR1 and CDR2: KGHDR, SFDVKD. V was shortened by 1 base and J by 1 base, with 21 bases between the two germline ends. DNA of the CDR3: TGTGCCACCAGTGATTTTAGGGAGCGTTGGGAGCGGAGGAACACCGGGGAGCTGTTTTTT. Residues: CATSDFRERWERRNTGELFF.

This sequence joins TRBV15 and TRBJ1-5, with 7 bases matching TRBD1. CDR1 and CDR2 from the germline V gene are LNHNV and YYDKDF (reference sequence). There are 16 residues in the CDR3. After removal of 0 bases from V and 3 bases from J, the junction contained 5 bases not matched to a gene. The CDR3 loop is CATSRDRGQSNQPQHF. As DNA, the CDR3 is TGTGCCACCAGCAGAGATCGGGGACAGTCCAATCAGCCCCAGCATTTT.

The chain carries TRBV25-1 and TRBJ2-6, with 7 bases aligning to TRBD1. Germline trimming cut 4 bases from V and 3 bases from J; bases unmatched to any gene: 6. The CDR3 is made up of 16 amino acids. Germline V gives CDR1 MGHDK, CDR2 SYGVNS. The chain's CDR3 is CASSASAGGGANVLTF. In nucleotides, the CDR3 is TGTGCCAGCAGTGCCTCAGCAGGGGGTGGGGCCAACGTCCTGACTTTC. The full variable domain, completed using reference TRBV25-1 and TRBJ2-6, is EADIYQTPRYLVIGTGKKITLECSQTMGHDKMYWYQQDPGMELHLIHYSYGVNSTEKGDLSSESTVSRIRTEHFPLTLESARPSHTSQYLCASSASAGGGANVLTFGAGSRLTVL.